This T cell receptor beta chain was identified in a study of T-cell reconstitution after alpha-beta-depleted transplantation in children. General observations from the study: By about two months after transplant, alpha-beta T cells reportedly arose from several hundred graft clones that had expanded. It was newly produced T cells that mostly accounted for T-cell counts and diversity one year after transplant.

Unique molecular identifiers were incorporated during preparation of the TCRbeta library. MiXCR was run by TCRdb on the PCR reads, yielding one entry per CDR3 protein. Here the sample spans about 980,000 distinct CDR3 sequences, roughly 29% being singletons. A remark on this clonotype: Its target is unknown.

V was shortened by 7 bases and J by 4 bases, with 13 bases between the two germline ends. Germline V lookup: CDR1 MDHEN, CDR2 SYDVKM. The CDR3 runs to 13 residues. The TCR was taken from a boy less than two years old who had a stem cell transplant for SCID, so the T cells may come from the graft donor. The source material was PBMCs, mostly from graft donor cells, sampled 360 days after TCRalphabeta/CD19-depleted stem cell transplant. The V and J genes are TRBV28 and TRBJ1-2, with D tentatively TRBD1 (5 bases). Here the CDR3 DNA reads TGTGCCAGCACCCCGGGACCCTTCTATGGCTACACCTTC. Residues: CASTPGPFYGYTF.